This T cell receptor beta chain was found in a study of shared clonotypes between healthy human individuals. Study observations and caveats: In the sorted subsets, rarefaction showed sequencing was incomplete despite large depth. Compared with memory subsets, naive subsets generally had larger estimated richness.

Germline CDR1 and CDR2: SQVTM and ANQGSEA. CDR3 length: 12 amino acids. The V end lost 5 bases, the J end lost 4 bases, and 11 bases lay between the germline ends. Only in-frame clones appear in the TCRdb table, and some are missing; sequencing was by immunoSEQ multiplex PCR. Here the sample spans 2 million to 3 million clones, 93% being singletons. Of note for this clone: The antigen is not known.

This chain joins TRBV29-1 and TRBJ2-5, with D uncertain. What was sequenced was naive CD4+ T cells from PBMCs. Subset reported: CD45RA+ positively selected. The sequence derives from a man between 18 and 29 years old in good health. Some clones in this sample may be carry-over from other donors' samples. CDR3 nucleotide sequence: TGCAGCGTTAGTGAAGGTCCAGAGACCCAGTACTTC. This translates into CSVSEGPETQYF.